The 13 T cell receptor beta chains below come from one sample, sequenced in a study of CD4 T cells in relation to SARS-CoV-2 and coronaviruses. The table came from immunoSEQ multiplex PCR; TCRdb's copy has only in-frame clones and leaves some out. Among about 41,000 clones listed, 82% were seen once. Which antigens these TCRs recognize remains unknown. Sequenced material: naive CD4+ T cells from PBMCs, cultured in vitro. Subset: naive CD4+ T cells isolated by negative enrichment. These receptor sequences come from an adult with COVID-19.

The chain recombines TRBV11-3 with TRBJ1-4, with D tentatively TRBD1 (5 bases). Germline V gives CDR1 SGHNT, CDR2 YENEEA. V was clipped by 5 bases and J by 3 bases, with 16 bases between them. The length of the CDR3 is 16 residues. The DNA of the CDR3 is TGTGCCAGCAGCCCGCCCTCGGGACGCCCTAATGAAAAACTGTTTTTT. Translated, it gives CASSPPSGRPNEKLFF.

This clone has a single count. The J gene is TRBJ1-5, the V gene TRBV2; D remains unclear. CDR1 and CDR2 from the germline V gene are SNHLY and FYNNEI. V gave up 1 base and J gave up 10 bases, with 8 bases separating them. This CDR3 is built from 12 residues. The CDR3 coding sequence is TGTGCCAGCAGTGAAGACCCTGGACCCCAGCATTTT. Protein: CASSEDPGPQHF.

This clone appeared once. This chain uses TRBV27 with TRBJ2-2; maybe TRBD2 (6 bases). Germline assignment: CDR1 MNHEY and CDR2 SMNVEV (reference sequence). V was trimmed by 7 bases and J by 0 bases, leaving 12 bases between them. CDR3 length: 15 residues. The CDR3 DNA reads TGTGCCAGCACCCTGGGAGGCCCGAACACCGGGGAGCTGTTTTTT. Its translation is CASTLGGPNTGELFF.

This chain uses TRBV4-1 with TRBJ2-1; D assignment may be TRBD1 or TRBD2 (5 bases each). The CDR3 is made up of 16 amino acids. V shed 1 base and J shed 4 bases, with 14 bases lying between them. The V gene's germline CDR1 is MGHRA and CDR2 YSYEKL. CDR3: CASSQGLGDGYNEQFF. The CDR3 DNA sequence: TGCGCCAGCAGCCAAGGGCTTGGGGACGGGTACAATGAGCAGTTCTTC.

The V gene is TRBV2, the J gene TRBJ2-2; the D is unclear. The CDR3 loop spans 15 amino acids. Germline V lookup: CDR1 SNHLY, CDR2 FYNNEI. Deletions cut 6 bases from V and 3 bases from J, with 14 bases between. CDR3 in DNA: TGTGCCAGCAGGACCGGGTCCCAATACACCGGGGAGCTGTTTTTT. It encodes CASRTGSQYTGELFF.

The CDR3 sequence is CASSIRGRDPTDTQYF. The CDR3 DNA follows: TGTGCCAGCAGTATAAGGGGGAGGGACCCCACAGATACGCAGTATTTT. The chain couples TRBV2 to TRBJ2-3, with D possibly being TRBD2 (7 bases). V lost 5 bases and J lost 2, with 17 bases in between. Per germline, CDR1 SNHLY and CDR2 FYNNEI. The CDR3 length is 16 residues.

The genes are TRBV10-1 and TRBJ2-7; 10 bases match TRBD2. Germline values: CDR1 WNHNN, CDR2 SYGVQD (reference sequence). There are 14 residues in the CDR3. The junction had 6 bases not matched to a gene; V was cut back by 8 bases and J by 2 bases. CDR3 region: CASRTSGNPYEQYF. For the CDR3, the DNA is TGCGCCAGCCGTACTAGCGGGAACCCCTACGAGCAGTACTTC.

This chain joins TRBV11-3 and TRBJ1-1, with D uncertain. Germline V gene lookup returns CDR1 SGHNT and CDR2 YENEEA. CDR3 length: 14 residues. V gave up 5 bases and J gave up 3 bases, with 13 bases separating them. CDR3 loop: CASSPRGPDTEAFF. The CDR3 DNA reads as TGTGCCAGCAGCCCTCGAGGTCCTGACACTGAAGCTTTCTTT.

J is TRBJ2-5 and V is TRBV29-1; 8 bases are shared with TRBD1. Looked up from germline, CDR1 is SQVTM and CDR2 is ANQGSEA. The CDR3 extends over 13 amino acids. After removal of 7 bases from V and 4 bases from J, the junction contained 8 bases not matched to a gene. In DNA, the CDR3 is TGCAGCGCAACGACAGGGGATACAGAGACCCAGTACTTC. It codes for CSATTGDTETQYF.

Only a few counts were recorded for this clone. V usage is TRBV29-1 and J usage is TRBJ1-5; maybe TRBD1 (5 bases). The ends were cut back, 4 bases at V and 6 bases at J, with 19 bases in the middle. In germline, CDR1 is SQVTM, CDR2 ANQGSEA. The CDR3 sequence is 15 residues long. The CDR3 region is CSVASPPGLSQPQHF. For the CDR3, the DNA is TGCAGCGTTGCCAGCCCTCCGGGACTGTCTCAGCCCCAGCATTTT.

This chain links TRBV23-1 with TRBJ2-5, with D possibly matching TRBD2 (6 bases). TRBV23-1 is sorted into the ORF group, with uncertain function. The CDR3 runs 15 residues. V was cut by 11 bases and J by 4 bases, with 23 bases left in between. Written as DNA, the CDR3 is TGCGCCGGACCCGGCGGACGGGAGTATCGAGAGACCCAGTACTTC. Protein sequence: CAGPGGREYRETQYF.

This rearrangement joins TRBV7-6 to TRBJ2-1; the match to TRBD2 covers 14 bases. The CDR3 loop spans 16 amino acids. The germline gives CDR1 SGHVS, CDR2 FNYEAQ. V was clipped by 5 bases and J by 8 bases; unmatched bases: 8. CDR3 amino acids: CASSARTSGRRDEQFF. The CDR3 DNA sequence: TGTGCCAGCAGCGCCAGGACTAGCGGGAGGAGAGATGAGCAGTTCTTC. Complete variable domain (other parts from reference TRBV7-6 and TRBJ2-1): GAGVSQSPRYKVTKRGQDVALRCDPISGHVSLYWYRQALGQGPEFLTYFNYEAQQDKSGLPNDRFSAERPEGSISTLTIQRTEQRDSAMYRCASSARTSGRRDEQFFGPGTRLTVL.

The gene calls are TRBV25-1 and TRBJ2-2; D not certain. With 3 bases removed from V and 6 bases from J, the gap between germline ends came to 14 bases. The length of the CDR3 is 15 residues. Germline lookup yields CDR1 MGHDK and CDR2 SYGVNS. The CDR3 sequence: CASSDLPPRAGELFF. CDR3 nucleotides: TGTGCCAGCAGTGATCTCCCTCCTAGGGCCGGGGAGCTGTTTTTT.